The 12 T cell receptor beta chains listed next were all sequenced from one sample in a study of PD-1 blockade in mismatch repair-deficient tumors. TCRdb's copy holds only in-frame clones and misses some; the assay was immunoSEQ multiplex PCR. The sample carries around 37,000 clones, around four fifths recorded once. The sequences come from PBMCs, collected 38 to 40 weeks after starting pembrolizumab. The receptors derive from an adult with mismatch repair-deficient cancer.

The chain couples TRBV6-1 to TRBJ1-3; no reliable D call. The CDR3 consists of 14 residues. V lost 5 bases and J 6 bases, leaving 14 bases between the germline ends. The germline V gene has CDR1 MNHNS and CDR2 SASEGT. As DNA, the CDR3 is TGTGCCAGCAGTACCCTTAGCGCCCAAAACACCATATATTTT. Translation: CASSTLSAQNTIYF.

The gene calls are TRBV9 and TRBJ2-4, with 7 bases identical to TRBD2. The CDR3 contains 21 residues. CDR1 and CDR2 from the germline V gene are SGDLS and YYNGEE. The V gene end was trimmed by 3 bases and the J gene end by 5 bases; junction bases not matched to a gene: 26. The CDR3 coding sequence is TGTGCCAGCAGCGCTACTCATTGGGGAGTGTGGGGCTCTCGGGGGGAAAACATTCAGTACTTC. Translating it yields CASSATHWGVWGSRGENIQYF.

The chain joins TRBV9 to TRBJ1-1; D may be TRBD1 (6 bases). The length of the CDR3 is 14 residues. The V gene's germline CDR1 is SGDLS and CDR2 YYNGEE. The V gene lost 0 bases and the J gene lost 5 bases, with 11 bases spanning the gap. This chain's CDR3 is CASSVGRGRTEAFF. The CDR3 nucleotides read TGTGCCAGCAGCGTAGGCAGGGGACGGACTGAAGCTTTCTTT.

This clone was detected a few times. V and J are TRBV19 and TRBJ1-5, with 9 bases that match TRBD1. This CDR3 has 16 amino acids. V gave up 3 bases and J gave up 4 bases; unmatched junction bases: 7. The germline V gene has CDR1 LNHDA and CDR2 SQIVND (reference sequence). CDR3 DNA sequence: TGTGCCAGTAGTATGACCGGACAGGGGAGGAATCAGCCCCAGCATTTT. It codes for CASSMTGQGRNQPQHF.

The DNA of the CDR3 is TGTGCCATCAGTGAGCTCCGGGAGTGGGGCGAGCAGTACTTC. This codes for CAISELREWGEQYF. The chain couples TRBV10-3 to TRBJ2-5; a weak D match, TRBD2 (6 bases). The J call is doubtful: the DNA matches TRBJ2-7 better. Germline-derived CDR1 and CDR2 are ENHRY and SYGVKD. The CDR3 totals 14 residues.

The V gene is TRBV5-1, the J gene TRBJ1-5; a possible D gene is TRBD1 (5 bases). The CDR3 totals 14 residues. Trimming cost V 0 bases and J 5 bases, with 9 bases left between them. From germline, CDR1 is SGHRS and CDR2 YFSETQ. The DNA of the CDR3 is TGCGCCAGCAGCTTGGAGCCAGGGTATCAGCCCCAGCATTTT. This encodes CASSLEPGYQPQHF.

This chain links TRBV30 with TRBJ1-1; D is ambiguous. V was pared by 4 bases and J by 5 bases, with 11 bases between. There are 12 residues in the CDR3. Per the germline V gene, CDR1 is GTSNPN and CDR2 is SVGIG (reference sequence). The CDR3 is CAWIPRGTEAFF. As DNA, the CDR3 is TGTGCCTGGATCCCTCGCGGTACTGAAGCTTTCTTT. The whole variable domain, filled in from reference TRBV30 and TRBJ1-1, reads SQTIHQWPATLVQPVGSPLSLECTVEGTSNPNLYWYRQAAGRGLQLLFYSVGIGQISSEVPQNLSASRPQDRQFILSSKKLLLSDSGFYLCAWIPRGTEAFFGQGTRLTVV.

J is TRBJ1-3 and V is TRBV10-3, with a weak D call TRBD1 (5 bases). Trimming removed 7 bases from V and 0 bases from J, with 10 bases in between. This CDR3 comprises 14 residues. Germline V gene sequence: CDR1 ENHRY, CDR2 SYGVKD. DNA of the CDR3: TGTGCCATCAAAGGGGACTACTCTGGAAACACCATATATTTT. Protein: CAIKGDYSGNTIYF.

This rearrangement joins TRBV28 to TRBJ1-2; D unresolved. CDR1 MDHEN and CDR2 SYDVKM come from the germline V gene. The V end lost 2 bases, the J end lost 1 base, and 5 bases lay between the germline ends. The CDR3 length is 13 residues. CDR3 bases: TGTGCCAGCAGTTTAGGCATTAACTATGGCTACACCTTC. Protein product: CASSLGINYGYTF.

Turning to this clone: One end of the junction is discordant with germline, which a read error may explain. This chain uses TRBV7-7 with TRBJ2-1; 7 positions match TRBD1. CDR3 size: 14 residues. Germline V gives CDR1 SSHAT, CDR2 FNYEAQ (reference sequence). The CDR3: CASSARQGYDEQFF. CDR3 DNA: TGTGCTAGCAGCGCGCGACAGGGTTACGATGAGCAGTTCTTC.

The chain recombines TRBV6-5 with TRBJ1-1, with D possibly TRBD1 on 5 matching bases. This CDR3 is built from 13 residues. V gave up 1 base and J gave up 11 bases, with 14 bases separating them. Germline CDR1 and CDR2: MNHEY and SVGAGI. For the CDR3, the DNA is TGTGCCAGCAGTTACTTGGGGGTTGCGGGGGCTTTCTTT. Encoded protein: CASSYLGVAGAFF.

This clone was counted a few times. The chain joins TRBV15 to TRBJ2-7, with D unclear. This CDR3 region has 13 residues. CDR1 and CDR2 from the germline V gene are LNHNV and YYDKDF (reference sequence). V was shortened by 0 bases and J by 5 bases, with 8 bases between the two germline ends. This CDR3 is CATSRDRVDEQYF. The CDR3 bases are TGTGCCACCAGCAGAGATAGAGTTGACGAGCAGTACTTC.